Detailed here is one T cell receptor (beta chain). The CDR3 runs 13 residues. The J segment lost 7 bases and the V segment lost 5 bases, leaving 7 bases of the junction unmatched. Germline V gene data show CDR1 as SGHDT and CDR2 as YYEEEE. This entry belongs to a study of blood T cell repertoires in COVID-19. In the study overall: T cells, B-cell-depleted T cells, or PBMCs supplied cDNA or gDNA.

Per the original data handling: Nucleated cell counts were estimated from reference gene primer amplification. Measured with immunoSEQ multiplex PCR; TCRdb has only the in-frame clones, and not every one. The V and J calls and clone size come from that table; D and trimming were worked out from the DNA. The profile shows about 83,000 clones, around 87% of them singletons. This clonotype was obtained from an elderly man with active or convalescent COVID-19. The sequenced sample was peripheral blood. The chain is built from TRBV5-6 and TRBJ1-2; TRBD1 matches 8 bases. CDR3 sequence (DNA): TGTGCCAGCAGATCGACAGGGGTCTTTGGCTACACCTTC. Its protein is CASRSTGVFGYTF.